The 18 T cell receptor beta chains in this list originate from one sample, sequenced in a study of control samples from healthy donors and cancer patients. TCRdb's table, derived via immunoSEQ multiplex PCR, lists solely in-frame clones and lacks some. The table records about 63,000 clones, 65% to 90% of them present only once. Sequencing was done on a sample of blood. The source of these receptors is a man in his forties in good health.

The gene calls are TRBV7-9 and TRBJ2-3; tentatively, D is TRBD2 (5 bases). The CDR3 length is 12 residues. With 5 bases removed from V and 3 bases from J, the gap between germline ends came to 6 bases. Looked up from germline, CDR1 is SEHNR and CDR2 is FQNEAQ (reference sequence). CDR3 nucleotides: TGTGCCAGCAGCCGGACTACAGATACGCAGTATTTT. Its protein product is CASSRTTDTQYF.

The gene calls are TRBV7-3 and TRBJ2-1; a weak D match, TRBD2 (6 bases). CDR3 length equals 16 residues. V was shortened by 2 bases and J by 4 bases, with 15 bases between the two germline ends. Germline assignment: CDR1 SGHTA and CDR2 FQGTGA. CDR3 region: CASSLRGVDSYNEQFF. CDR3 nucleotides: TGTGCCAGCAGCTTACGCGGGGTTGATTCGTACAATGAGCAGTTCTTC.

The J gene is TRBJ2-7, the V gene TRBV6-2 or TRBV6-3, with D hard to call. CDR3 length: 12 amino acids. CDR1 is MNHEY, CDR2 SVGEGT, per germline. V was pared by 5 bases and J by 4 bases, with 9 bases between. CDR3 sequence reads: CASSLPIYEQYF. CDR3 nucleotide sequence: TGTGCCAGCAGTCTACCTATTTACGAGCAGTACTTC.

CDR3 residues: CASSAGDLQRGDTQYF. For the CDR3, the DNA is TGTGCCAGCAGCGCAGGGGACCTCCAACGTGGAGATACGCAGTATTTT. The rearrangement links TRBV5-4 to TRBJ2-3; a possible D gene is TRBD1 (6 bases). Germline loops: CDR1 SGHNT, CDR2 YYREEE (reference sequence). CDR3 length: 16 residues. The V end lost 4 bases, the J end lost 5 bases, and 20 bases lay between the germline ends.

The chain is built from TRBV5-3 and TRBJ2-4; 14 bases fit TRBD2. TRBV5-3 is an open reading frame whose function is uncertain. CDR3 length: 17 amino acids. Germline trimming cut 4 bases from V and 5 bases from J; bases unmatched to any gene: 8. CDR3 sequence: CARSPGTSGSSQNIQYF. CDR3 DNA: TGTGCCAGAAGCCCAGGGACTAGCGGGAGTAGCCAAAACATTCAGTACTTC.

This CDR3 reads CASSFSLNTEAFF. The CDR3 DNA reads as TGTGCCAGCAGCTTTAGTTTGAACACTGAAGCTTTCTTT. The chain is built from TRBV11-3 and TRBJ1-1; D is unresolved. Germline V CDR1 and CDR2: SGHNT, YENEEA. This CDR3 spans 13 amino acids. The ends were cut back, 3 bases at V and 0 bases at J, with 5 bases in the middle.

The chain links TRBV7-2 to TRBJ1-2, with no clear D. Trimming shortened V by 2 bases and J by 8 bases, and 9 bases separated the two germline ends. CDR1 is SGHTA, CDR2 FQGNSA, per germline. The CDR3 sequence is 12 residues long. The CDR3 DNA reads TGTGCCAGCAGCTTACGGGTGGACGGCTACACCTTC. This translates into CASSLRVDGYTF.

The chain has TRBV6-1 and TRBJ2-7; D is possibly TRBD1 (6 bases). Germline CDR1 reads MNHNS; CDR2 reads SASEGT. The CDR3 has 17 residues. Trimming stripped 0 bases from V and 2 bases from J, with 17 bases between. CDR3 DNA sequence: TGTGCCAGCAGTGAAGCGGTAAGGGGACACCATACCTACGAGCAGTACTTC. Its protein product is CASSEAVRGHHTYEQYF.

This clone has only a few counts. The CDR3 DNA sequence: TGTGCCAGCAGCTTACGGTCCTTAGGGCAGAATGAGCAGTTCTTC. This translates into CASSLRSLGQNEQFF. The chain has TRBV7-9 and TRBJ2-1; no clear D gene. Germline CDR1 and CDR2: SEHNR and FQNEAQ (reference sequence). V was clipped by 2 bases and J by 7 bases, with 15 bases between them. The CDR3 is 15 residues long.

This chain joins TRBV7-2 and TRBJ2-2; D may be TRBD1 (6 bases). The CDR3 extends over 14 amino acids. Germline assignment: CDR1 SGHTA and CDR2 FQGNSA. The V gene lost 1 base and the J gene lost 6 bases, with 9 bases spanning the gap. CDR3 sequence (DNA): TGTGCCAGCAGCTTAGAAACAGGGCCCGGGGAGCTGTTTTTT. Translating it yields CASSLETGPGELFF.

The chain couples TRBV29-1 to TRBJ1-2; TRBD1 might be the D (5 bases). Germline CDR1 reads SQVTM; CDR2 reads ANQGSEA. V was pared by 4 bases and J by 5 bases, with 23 bases between. This CDR3 is 16 amino acids long. The CDR3 spells CSVGSKGTRFTYGYTF. The CDR3 nucleotides read TGCAGCGTTGGGAGCAAAGGGACCCGATTTACTTATGGCTACACCTTC.

The J gene is TRBJ1-5, the V gene TRBV19, with 9 nucleotides matching TRBD1. Germline V gives CDR1 LNHDA, CDR2 SQIVND (reference sequence). Trimming at V came to 7 bases and at J to 7 bases, leaving 14 bases not matched to a gene. The CDR3 length is 16 residues. The CDR3 nucleotides are TGTGCCAGTATCAAACGGACAGGGGACGAGGGACAGCCCCAGCATTTT. This translates into CASIKRTGDEGQPQHF.

This clone was counted once. This chain joins TRBV19 and TRBJ2-7; TRBD1 or TRBD2 may be the D gene (5 bases each). Deletions cut 2 bases from V and 3 bases from J, with 14 bases between. This CDR3 region has 15 residues. Germline values: CDR1 LNHDA, CDR2 SQIVND (reference sequence). CDR3 in DNA: TGTGCCAGTAGTATAAAGAGGGAAAGGGGCTACGAGCAGTACTTC. Translation: CASSIKRERGYEQYF.

This rearrangement joins TRBV2 to TRBJ1-1; D may be TRBD1 (6 bases). The CDR3 runs to 18 residues. CDR1 and CDR2 (germline): SNHLY, FYNNEI. Trimming shortened V by 6 bases and J by 2 bases, and 25 bases separated the two germline ends. The DNA of the CDR3 is TGTGCCAGCAGCCCGGGACATCGGGGGACGACCGATAACACTGAAGCTTTCTTT. Translating it yields CASSPGHRGTTDNTEAFF.

This chain connects TRBV27 to TRBJ2-1, with TRBD2 as a possible D gene (7 bases). This CDR3 contains 17 residues. V was pared by 0 bases and J by 4 bases, with 16 bases between. Germline CDR1 is MNHEY and CDR2 is SMNVEV (reference sequence). CDR3 in DNA: TGTGCCAGCAGTTTATCGATGGGGGGGGGCTTATACAATGAGCAGTTCTTC. This codes for CASSLSMGGGLYNEQFF.

The V and J genes are TRBV10-3 and TRBJ1-2; D unresolved. V gave up 0 bases and J gave up 8 bases, with 16 bases separating them. CDR3 size: 15 residues. Germline CDR1 ENHRY, CDR2 SYGVKD. This chain's CDR3 is CAISESRSVLGGYTF. The CDR3 DNA is TGTGCCATCAGTGAGTCTCGATCGGTCCTAGGCGGCTACACCTTC.

This clone was seen a single time. The chain recombines TRBV14 with TRBJ2-7, with D perhaps TRBD1 (6 bases). The CDR3 is made up of 15 amino acids. V was pared by 2 bases and J by 3 bases, with 14 bases between. From germline, CDR1 is SGHDN and CDR2 FVKESK. The CDR3 DNA reads as TGTGCCAGCAGCCAACATCCAGGGGTGAACTACGAGCAGTACTTC. Its protein is CASSQHPGVNYEQYF.

Here the CDR3 reads CASSSLRVRTPHEQFF. The DNA for the CDR3 is TGTGCCAGCAGCTCGTTACGGGTCCGGACCCCCCATGAGCAGTTCTTC. V gene TRBV3-1 (or the pseudogene TRBV3-2) combines with J gene TRBJ2-1; D remains ambiguous. This CDR3 region has 16 residues. Trimming stripped 5 bases from V and 8 bases from J, with 22 bases between. Germline CDR1 reads LGHDT; CDR2 reads YNNKEL (reference sequence).